The 13 T cell receptor beta chains below all came from one sample that was sequenced in a study of blood T cell repertoires in COVID-19. TCRdb keeps only in-frame clones here, not all; method: immunoSEQ multiplex PCR. The repertoire has some 70,000 clones, 86% of them found once; the top ten carry 16%. Sequenced material: peripheral blood. All receptors derive from a man in his forties with COVID-19, enrolled during active disease.

The chain employs TRBV9 and TRBJ2-2; D possibly corresponds to TRBD2 (5 bases). From germline, CDR1 is SGDLS and CDR2 YYNGEE. The CDR3 consists of 14 residues. V was trimmed by 0 bases and J by 6 bases, leaving 9 bases between them. CDR3 region: CASSVAPSPGELFF. DNA for the CDR3: TGTGCCAGCAGCGTAGCTCCTAGCCCCGGGGAGCTGTTTTTT.

CDR3 in DNA: TGTGCCAGCAGTAACGGACTTGTCTACGAGCAGTACTTC. Translating it yields CASSNGLVYEQYF. The genes are TRBV28 and TRBJ2-7; weak D call: TRBD2 (5 bases). The CDR3 totals 13 residues. Looked up from germline, CDR1 is MDHEN and CDR2 is SYDVKM. Trimming stripped 5 bases from V and 3 bases from J, with 11 bases between. Filled out from reference TRBV28 and TRBJ2-7, the complete variable domain reads DVKVTQSSRYLVKRTGEKVFLECVQDMDHENMFWYRQDPGLGLRLIYFSYDVKMKEKGDIPEGYSVSREKKERFSLILESASTNQTSMYLCASSNGLVYEQYFGPGTRLTVT.

This clone was detected only a few times. V gene TRBV19 combines with J gene TRBJ1-5; tentatively, D is TRBD1 (6 bases). Germline V gene data show CDR1 as LNHDA and CDR2 as SQIVND (reference sequence). CDR3 length: 14 amino acids. V was clipped by 4 bases and J by 1 base, with 8 bases between them. The CDR3 sequence: CASSKDRSNQPQHF. In DNA, the CDR3 is TGTGCCAGTAGTAAGGACAGAAGCAATCAGCCCCAGCATTTT.

This chain joins TRBV5-1 and TRBJ1-5; a weak D match, TRBD1 (5 bases). Germline V lookup: CDR1 SGHRS, CDR2 YFSETQ. This CDR3 has 17 residues. V lost 1 base, J lost 2 bases, and 16 bases lay in between. CDR3 DNA: TGCGCCAGCAGCTTGTTGTGGGGCCGTGAGGGCAATCAGCCCCAGCATTTT. Encoded protein: CASSLLWGREGNQPQHF.

The gene calls are TRBV9 and TRBJ2-2; D is perhaps TRBD1 (5 bases). V lost 0 bases and J 7 bases, leaving 7 bases between the germline ends. Germline assignment: CDR1 SGDLS and CDR2 YYNGEE. The CDR3 contains 13 residues. The CDR3, as DNA: TGTGCCAGCAGCGTAGTGGACAACGGGGAGCTGTTTTTT. Translated, it gives CASSVVDNGELFF.

This clone was picked up a small number of times. V gene TRBV19 combines with J gene TRBJ1-2, with D possibly matching TRBD1 (5 bases). Germline V gene lookup returns CDR1 LNHDA and CDR2 SQIVND (reference sequence). CDR3 size: 14 residues. V shed 2 bases and J shed 4 bases, with 11 bases lying between them. CDR3 sequence: CASSIRDGSYGYTF. CDR3 coding DNA: TGTGCCAGTAGTATAAGGGACGGGAGCTATGGCTACACCTTC.

The rearrangement uses TRBV6-1 and TRBJ1-2; no firm D call. Per germline, CDR1 MNHNS and CDR2 SASEGT. V lost 2 bases to trimming and J lost 4 bases, with 14 bases between them. The CDR3 totals 15 residues. CDR3 sequence reads: CASSEPGRVGYGYTF. Here the CDR3 DNA reads TGTGCCAGCAGTGAACCTGGGAGGGTGGGCTATGGCTACACCTTC.

The V and J genes are TRBV10-3 and TRBJ2-5; D is possibly TRBD2 (5 bases). This CDR3 is 14 amino acids long. CDR1 and CDR2 (germline): ENHRY, SYGVKD. V was pared by 3 bases and J by 2 bases, with 10 bases between. The CDR3 nucleotides read TGTGCCATCAGTGAAAGAGGAGGTCAAGAGACCCAGTACTTC. Residues: CAISERGGQETQYF.

The chain carries TRBV6-6 and TRBJ2-1; 10 nucleotides match TRBD2. The V gene's germline CDR1 is MNHNY and CDR2 SVGAGI (reference sequence). The trim removed 5 bases at V and 6 bases at J, leaving 7 bases unmatched. This CDR3 comprises 15 residues. The DNA for the CDR3 is TGTGCCAGCAGTGAGCTAGCGGGGGCTGTCAATGAGCAGTTCTTC. As protein: CASSELAGAVNEQFF.

This clone was seen once. The chain has TRBV5-1 and TRBJ1-5, with D possibly matching TRBD1 (6 bases). V shed 0 bases and J shed 4 bases, with 11 bases lying between them. This CDR3 has 15 residues. CDR1 is SGHRS and CDR2 is YFSETQ in the germline V gene. In DNA form, the CDR3 reads TGCGCCAGCAGCTTGGGGGGGCAAAGTAATCAGCCCCAGCATTTT. It specifies CASSLGGQSNQPQHF.

The rearrangement joins TRBV5-1 to TRBJ2-1; 10 bases line up with TRBD1. The V and J ends lost 4 bases and 10 bases, in that order; junction bases with no gene match: 11. Germline CDR1 SGHRS, CDR2 YFSETQ. The CDR3 covers 15 residues. CDR3 nucleotides: TGCGCCAGCAGCGGGACAGGGGTCGCCCCAGACGAGCAGTTCTTC. Translated: CASSGTGVAPDEQFF.

The chain recombines TRBV27 with TRBJ2-1, with D possibly TRBD2 on 5 matching bases. Germline V gene data show CDR1 as MNHEY and CDR2 as SMNVEV (reference sequence). Trimming left V 2 bases short and J 5 bases short, with 13 bases between. The CDR3 is 15 amino acids. Here the CDR3 DNA reads TGTGCCAGCAGTTTACCCGCGGGTGGGGACAATGAGCAGTTCTTC. Amino acids: CASSLPAGGDNEQFF.

The chain uses TRBV30 and TRBJ1-6; 7 bases map to TRBD1. This CDR3 is built from 15 residues. CDR1 is GTSNPN and CDR2 is SVGIG in the germline V gene (reference sequence). V lost 2 bases to trimming and J lost 6 bases; unmatched junction nucleotides: 7. The CDR3 region has the DNA TGTGCCTGGAGTCTCAGGGGGACACTTAATTCACCCCTCCACTTT. It translates to CAWSLRGTLNSPLHF.